Presented here are 30 T cell receptor beta chains from one specimen sequenced in a study of cytomegalovirus exposure and HLA in healthy donors. The study ran its PCR with 60 Vbeta and 13 Jbeta primers. This table comes from immunoSEQ multiplex PCR, and its TCRdb copy is limited to in-frame clones, with some not included. The table has approximately 90,000 clones, roughly 79% seen once. The specimen was PBMCs. These receptors came from a middle-aged woman in good health and CMV-seronegative.

The V and J genes are TRBV19 and TRBJ2-6, with 7 bases fitting TRBD1. CDR1 and CDR2 from the germline V gene are LNHDA and SQIVND (reference sequence). V shed 4 bases, J shed 0 bases, and the junction held 9 bases outside the gene matches. CDR3 length: 18 amino acids. DNA for the CDR3: TGTGCCAGTAGTAGGCCTGCAGGGGGATACTCTGGGGCCAACGTCCTGACTTTC. It translates to CASSRPAGGYSGANVLTF.

This chain uses TRBV7-9 with TRBJ1-6, with 7 bases that match TRBD1. Germline loops: CDR1 SEHNR, CDR2 FQNEAQ (reference sequence). The CDR3 runs 15 residues. J lost 2 bases, V lost 4 bases, and 2 bases had no gene match. CDR3 in amino acids: CASSYDRAYNSPLHF. The CDR3 region has the DNA TGTGCCAGCAGCTATGACAGGGCCTATAATTCACCCCTCCACTTT.

The rearrangement joins TRBV4-2 to TRBJ1-2, with unresolved D. V lost 0 bases and J 8 bases, leaving 16 bases between the germline ends. The CDR3 is 15 residues long. CDR1 is LGHNA, CDR2 YNFKEQ, per germline. CDR3 in amino acids: CASSQDGDGENGYTF. The CDR3 nucleotides read TGTGCCAGCAGCCAAGATGGAGACGGAGAGAACGGCTACACCTTC.

This chain joins TRBV18 and TRBJ1-1; D call uncertain. V was trimmed by 2 bases and J by 0 bases, leaving 10 bases between them. Germline CDR1 is KGHSH and CDR2 is LQKENI. CDR3 length equals 15 residues. CDR3 nucleotides: TGTGCCAGCTCACCAAGGAGCGATATGAACACTGAAGCTTTCTTT. This sequence encodes CASSPRSDMNTEAFF. Combining the CDR3 with reference TRBV18 and TRBJ1-1 gives the whole variable domain NAGVMQNPRHLVRRRGQEARLRCSPMKGHSHVYWYRQLPEEGLKFMVYLQKENIIDESGMPKERFSAEFPKEGPSILRIQQVVRGDSAAYFCASSPRSDMNTEAFFGQGTRLTVV.

A few counts support this clone. CDR3 in amino acids: CASSQPDRVEAFF. CDR3 DNA: TGCGCCAGCAGCCAACCGGACAGGGTTGAAGCTTTCTTT. The chain combines TRBV4-1 with TRBJ1-1, with 8 bases matching TRBD1. Looked up from germline, CDR1 is MGHRA and CDR2 is YSYEKL. Losses at the gene ends were 2 bases for V and 7 bases for J; bases not matched to a gene: 3. The CDR3 runs to 13 residues.

The V call is TRBV5-1, the J call TRBJ1-2, with a possible D match to TRBD1 (6 bases). Per the germline V gene, CDR1 is SGHRS and CDR2 is YFSETQ. This CDR3 is built from 18 residues. V was trimmed by 4 bases and J by 1 base, leaving 23 bases between them. This CDR3 is CASSPHDTGRPLNYGYTF. Here the CDR3 DNA reads TGCGCCAGCAGCCCCCACGACACAGGGCGCCCGCTTAACTATGGCTACACCTTC.

The chain couples TRBV15 to TRBJ1-2, with 10 bases matching TRBD1. Germline V gene lookup returns CDR1 LNHNV and CDR2 YYDKDF (reference sequence). V gave up 4 bases and J gave up 5 bases; unmatched junction bases: 4. The CDR3 spans 14 residues. The CDR3 sequence: CATSKGQGKYGYTF. CDR3 bases: TGTGCCACCAGCAAGGGACAGGGGAAATATGGCTACACCTTC.

This clone came up a few times. The rearrangement uses TRBV19 and TRBJ2-5, with TRBD2 as a possible D gene (5 bases). CDR3 length equals 13 residues. The germline gives CDR1 LNHDA, CDR2 SQIVND (reference sequence). The V and J ends lost 10 bases and 5 bases respectively, with 17 bases between them. The CDR3 sequence is CATAPRGGETQYF. CDR3 sequence (DNA): TGTGCCACCGCCCCCCGGGGTGGGGAGACCCAGTACTTC.

The chain is built from TRBV10-2 and TRBJ1-5, with 10 bases matching TRBD1. Trimming removed 6 bases from V and 6 bases from J; junction bases left unmatched: 2. The CDR3 spans 13 residues. From germline, CDR1 is WSHSY and CDR2 SAAADI. DNA for the CDR3: TGCGCCAGCAGGACAGGGGGCGGTCAGCCCCAGCATTTT. As protein: CASRTGGGQPQHF.

This chain joins TRBV6-1 and TRBJ1-3, with D possibly matching TRBD1 (5 bases). The CDR3 spans 15 residues. V lost 8 bases and J 0 bases, leaving 14 bases between the germline ends. Germline CDR1 and CDR2: MNHNS and SASEGT. CDR3 DNA sequence: TGTGCCAGCGTAGACAGCCCATCCTCTGGAAACACCATATATTTT. This translates into CASVDSPSSGNTIYF.

The chain couples TRBV4-3 to TRBJ1-2; D gene uncertain. Germline-derived CDR1 and CDR2 are LGHNA and YSLEER. Trimming pared 1 base from V and 0 bases from J, leaving 12 bases between. CDR3 length: 16 residues. The CDR3, as DNA: TGCGCCAGCAGCCAAGTTACCTCGCGAGCTAACTATGGCTACACCTTC. Encoded protein: CASSQVTSRANYGYTF.

V gene TRBV5-1 combines with J gene TRBJ1-6, with 8 bases identical to TRBD1. This CDR3 is 15 amino acids long. Germline V gene sequence: CDR1 SGHRS, CDR2 YFSETQ. V dropped 2 bases and J dropped 7; count of bases not matched to a gene: 5. The CDR3 DNA reads as TGCGCCAGCAGCTTCGGGACAGGCGGGAATTCACCCCTCCACTTT. Translating it yields CASSFGTGGNSPLHF.

This rearrangement joins TRBV4-3 to TRBJ2-5; tentatively, D is TRBD1 (6 bases). CDR1 LGHNA and CDR2 YSLEER come from the germline V gene. This CDR3 comprises 17 residues. Trimming cost V 2 bases and J 0 bases, with 16 bases left between them. In DNA, the CDR3 is TGCGCCAGCAGCCAACCAACGGACAGTATATACCAAGAGACCCAGTACTTC. Its protein product is CASSQPTDSIYQETQYF.

The rearrangement joins TRBV5-1 to TRBJ1-1; D is possibly TRBD1 (5 bases). Trimming took 1 base from V and 4 from J, leaving 14 bases between them. The CDR3 is made up of 15 amino acids. Germline V lookup: CDR1 SGHRS, CDR2 YFSETQ. CDR3 region: CASSLYPGLGTEAFF. The CDR3 bases are TGCGCCAGCAGCTTGTATCCGGGACTTGGCACTGAAGCTTTCTTT.

The V call is TRBV9, the J call TRBJ1-4, with D maybe TRBD1 (5 bases). Germline values: CDR1 SGDLS, CDR2 YYNGEE. Deletions cut 0 bases from V and 4 bases from J, with 10 bases between. This CDR3 has 15 amino acids. The CDR3 sequence is CASSVVPGNNEKLFF. The CDR3 DNA sequence: TGTGCCAGCAGCGTAGTACCAGGGAATAATGAAAAACTGTTTTTT. Full variable domain (remainder filled in from reference TRBV9 and TRBJ1-4): DSGVTQTPKHLITATGQRVTLRCSPRSGDLSVYWYQQSLDQGLQFLIQYYNGEERAKGNILERFSAQQFPDLHSELNLSSLELGDSALYFCASSVVPGNNEKLFFGSGTQLSVL.

The chain couples TRBV5-5 to TRBJ1-4; D is ambiguous. This CDR3 has 13 residues. Germline loops: CDR1 SGHKS, CDR2 YYEKEE (reference sequence). V was trimmed by 1 base and J by 7 bases, leaving 8 bases between them. CDR3 in DNA: TGTGCCAGCAGCTTGCTAAGGAGTGAAAAACTGTTTTTT. Translation: CASSLLRSEKLFF.

The rearrangement links TRBV9 to TRBJ1-1; D is ambiguous. Per germline, CDR1 SGDLS and CDR2 YYNGEE. The CDR3 covers 14 residues. Between the trimmed V and J ends, which lost 4 bases and 2 bases, there was a span of 12 bases. The CDR3 nucleotides are TGTGCCAGCAGCCCCCTAGTGGGTAACACTGAAGCTTTCTTT. It yields the protein CASSPLVGNTEAFF. The full variable domain, its missing parts supplied by reference TRBV9 and TRBJ1-1, is DSGVTQTPKHLITATGQRVTLRCSPRSGDLSVYWYQQSLDQGLQFLIQYYNGEERAKGNILERFSAQQFPDLHSELNLSSLELGDSALYFCASSPLVGNTEAFFGQGTRLTVV.

CDR3 bases: TGTGCCAGCAGACGCCGGGACAGGGTATCCGATGAGCAGTTCTTC. This encodes CASRRRDRVSDEQFF. V usage is TRBV5-6 and J usage is TRBJ2-1; 9 nucleotides align to TRBD1. CDR1 and CDR2 (germline): SGHDT, YYEEEE. J gave up 8 bases and V 5 bases, and 11 bases lay outside the gene matches. CDR3 length: 15 amino acids.

The rearrangement uses TRBV5-1 and TRBJ1-1; TRBD1 is a possible D gene (6 bases). Trimming took off 0 bases at V and 4 bases at J, with 13 bases between the two ends. Germline values: CDR1 SGHRS, CDR2 YFSETQ. The CDR3 is 15 residues long. The CDR3: CASSLGGHGGTEAFF. CDR3 coding DNA: TGCGCCAGCAGCTTGGGGGGGCATGGAGGCACTGAAGCTTTCTTT.

CDR3 in DNA: TGCGCCAGCAGCCAAGATATCCGGGGGTCTCCTTACAATGAGCAGTTCTTC. This translates into CASSQDIRGSPYNEQFF. The chain has TRBV4-3 and TRBJ2-1; tentatively, D is TRBD2 (6 bases). The CDR3 runs 17 residues. The V end lost 0 bases, the J end lost 4 bases, and 16 bases lay between the germline ends. The germline V gene encodes CDR1 LGHNA and CDR2 YSLEER.

The genes are TRBV6-4 and TRBJ2-3; 8 nucleotides align to TRBD2. CDR3 length equals 15 residues. The V segment lost 6 bases and the J segment 3 bases; nucleotides outside the gene matches: 8. CDR1 and CDR2 (germline): MRHNA, SNTAGT. The chain's CDR3 is CASSPSGGGTDTQYF. The CDR3 coding sequence is TGTGCCAGCAGCCCGAGCGGGGGAGGGACAGATACGCAGTATTTT.

The chain joins TRBV9 to TRBJ1-6; D possibly corresponds to TRBD1 (5 bases). Germline loops: CDR1 SGDLS, CDR2 YYNGEE. V lost 0 bases and J lost 7, with 11 bases in between. This CDR3 has 15 amino acids. The CDR3 DNA reads TGTGCCAGCAGCGTAGATCGGAGGGGAAATTCACCCCTCCACTTT. Translated, it gives CASSVDRRGNSPLHF.

The chain carries TRBV6-6 and TRBJ1-5; D not resolved. Germline V gene sequence: CDR1 MNHNY, CDR2 SVGAGI (reference sequence). The CDR3 is 14 residues long. V was pared by 6 bases and J by 7 bases, with 16 bases between. The CDR3 coding sequence is TGTGCCAGCAGCCAGTGGGGAGGAAGGCAGCCCCAGCATTTT. Protein product: CASSQWGGRQPQHF.

This chain connects TRBV2 to TRBJ2-1, with TRBD1 matching over 8 bases. The CDR3 extends over 16 amino acids. V was pared by 6 bases and J by 8 bases, with 15 bases of the junction left unmatched. The germline CDR1 and CDR2 sequences are SNHLY and FYNNEI. The CDR3 region has the DNA TGTGCCAGCAGGGGACTCGACAGGGGCCGGGGTTATGAGCAGTTCTTC. As protein: CASRGLDRGRGYEQFF.

V gene TRBV7-9 combines with J gene TRBJ1-2, with 7 bases lining up with TRBD1. Trimming removed 2 bases from V and 6 bases from J; junction bases left unmatched: 12. Germline-derived CDR1 and CDR2 are SEHNR and FQNEAQ (reference sequence). This CDR3 contains 16 residues. The CDR3 spells CASSLLPGQGVDGYTF. CDR3 DNA: TGTGCCAGCAGCTTACTCCCGGGCCAGGGGGTGGATGGCTACACCTTC.

This clone was seen only once. This chain's CDR3 is CASSLVASGSNEQFF. CDR3 in DNA: TGCGCCAGCAGCTTGGTGGCTAGCGGATCCAATGAGCAGTTCTTC. V and J are TRBV5-1 and TRBJ2-1; 7 positions agree with TRBD2. V gave up 0 bases and J gave up 6 bases; unmatched junction bases: 6. The CDR3 contains 15 residues. Germline CDR1 is SGHRS and CDR2 is YFSETQ. The whole variable domain, remainder taken from reference TRBV5-1 and TRBJ2-1, is KAGVTQTPRYLIKTRGQQVTLSCSPISGHRSVSWYQQTPGQGLQFLFEYFSETQRNKGNFPGRFSGRQFSNSRSEMNVSTLELGDSALYLCASSLVASGSNEQFFGPGTRLTVL.

The CDR3 region is CSVRTGKNEKLFF. As DNA, the CDR3 is TGCAGCGTACGGACAGGGAAGAATGAAAAACTGTTTTTT. The chain couples TRBV29-1 to TRBJ1-4, with TRBD1 identical over 8 bases. Losses at the gene ends were 6 bases for V and 5 bases for J; bases not matched to a gene: 5. The CDR3 length is 13 residues. Germline V lookup: CDR1 SQVTM, CDR2 ANQGSEA.

The rearrangement joins TRBV2 to TRBJ2-3, with 7 nucleotides matching TRBD2. The CDR3 has 14 residues. Germline values: CDR1 SNHLY, CDR2 FYNNEI. The V and J ends lost 8 bases and 5 bases, in that order; junction bases with no gene match: 10. This CDR3 reads CASALWDYLDTQYF. The CDR3 DNA reads TGTGCCAGCGCCCTTTGGGACTACCTAGATACGCAGTATTTT.

The chain joins TRBV7-2 to TRBJ2-3; D perhaps matches TRBD1 (5 bases). The CDR3 is 14 amino acids. Looked up from germline, CDR1 is SGHTA and CDR2 is FQGNSA. Trimming pared 0 bases from V and 8 bases from J, leaving 12 bases between. CDR3 nucleotides: TGTGCCAGCAGCTTAGCGCAAGGGGCCCGTACGCAGTATTTT. It specifies CASSLAQGARTQYF.

The rearrangement links TRBV9 to TRBJ2-1; 9 bases are shared with TRBD2. The CDR3 is 14 amino acids. The germline V gene encodes CDR1 SGDLS and CDR2 YYNGEE. V dropped 6 bases and J dropped 6; count of bases not matched to a gene: 7. The CDR3 spells CASNGGGVLNEQFF. In DNA form, the CDR3 reads TGTGCCAGCAACGGCGGGGGGGTACTCAATGAGCAGTTCTTC. The complete variable domain, with remaining parts taken from reference TRBV9 and TRBJ2-1, reads DSGVTQTPKHLITATGQRVTLRCSPRSGDLSVYWYQQSLDQGLQFLIQYYNGEERAKGNILERFSAQQFPDLHSELNLSSLELGDSALYFCASNGGGVLNEQFFGPGTRLTVL.